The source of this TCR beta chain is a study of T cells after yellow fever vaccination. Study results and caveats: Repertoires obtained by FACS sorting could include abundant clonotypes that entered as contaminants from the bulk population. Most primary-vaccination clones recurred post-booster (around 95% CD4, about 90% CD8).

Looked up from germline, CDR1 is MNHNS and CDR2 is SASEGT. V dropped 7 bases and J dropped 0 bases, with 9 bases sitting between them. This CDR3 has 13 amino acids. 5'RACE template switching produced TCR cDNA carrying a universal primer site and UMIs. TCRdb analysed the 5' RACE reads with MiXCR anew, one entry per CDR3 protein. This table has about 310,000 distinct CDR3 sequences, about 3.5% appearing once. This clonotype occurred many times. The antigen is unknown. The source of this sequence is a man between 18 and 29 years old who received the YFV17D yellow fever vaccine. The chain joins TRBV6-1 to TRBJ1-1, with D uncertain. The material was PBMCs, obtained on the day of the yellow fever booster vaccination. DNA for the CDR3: TGTGCCAGCAATGCGGGGATGAACACTGAAGCTTTCTTT. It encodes CASNAGMNTEAFF.